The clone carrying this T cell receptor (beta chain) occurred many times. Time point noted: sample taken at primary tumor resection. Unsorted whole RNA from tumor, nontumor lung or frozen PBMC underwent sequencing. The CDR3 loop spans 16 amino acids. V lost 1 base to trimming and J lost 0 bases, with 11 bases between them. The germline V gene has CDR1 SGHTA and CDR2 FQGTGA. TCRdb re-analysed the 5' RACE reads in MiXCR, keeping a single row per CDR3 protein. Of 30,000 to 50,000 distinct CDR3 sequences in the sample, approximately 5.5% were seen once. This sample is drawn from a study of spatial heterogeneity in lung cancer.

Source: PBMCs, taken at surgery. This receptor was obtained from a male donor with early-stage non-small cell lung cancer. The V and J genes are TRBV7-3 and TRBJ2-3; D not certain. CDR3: CASSLSVAPSTDTQYF. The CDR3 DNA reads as TGTGCCAGCAGCTTAAGTGTAGCACCGAGCACAGATACGCAGTATTTT.